The clone carrying this T cell receptor (beta chain) was detected a few times. Other DNA sequences in this specimen translate into the identical CDR3. Trimming pared 9 bases from V and 3 bases from J, leaving 14 bases between. The germline CDR1 and CDR2 sequences are MNHEY and SVGAGI. The CDR3 consists of 13 residues. The record originates from a study of blood T cell repertoires in COVID-19. Study-level information: T cells, B-cell-depleted T cells, or PBMCs supplied cDNA or gDNA.

Sequenced by immunoSEQ multiplex PCR; TCRdb stores in-frame clones only, minus some. The table records roughly 200,000 clones, about 82% of them present only once. This chain uses TRBV6-5 with TRBJ2-5, with a possible D match to TRBD2 (6 bases). The sample consisted of PBMCs or T cells enriched from blood (not recorded which). This TCR derives from a man between 35 and 55 years old with acute COVID-19. As DNA, the CDR3 is TGTGCCAGTAGAGGAACTAGCAAAGAGACCCAGTACTTC. Residues: CASRGTSKETQYF.